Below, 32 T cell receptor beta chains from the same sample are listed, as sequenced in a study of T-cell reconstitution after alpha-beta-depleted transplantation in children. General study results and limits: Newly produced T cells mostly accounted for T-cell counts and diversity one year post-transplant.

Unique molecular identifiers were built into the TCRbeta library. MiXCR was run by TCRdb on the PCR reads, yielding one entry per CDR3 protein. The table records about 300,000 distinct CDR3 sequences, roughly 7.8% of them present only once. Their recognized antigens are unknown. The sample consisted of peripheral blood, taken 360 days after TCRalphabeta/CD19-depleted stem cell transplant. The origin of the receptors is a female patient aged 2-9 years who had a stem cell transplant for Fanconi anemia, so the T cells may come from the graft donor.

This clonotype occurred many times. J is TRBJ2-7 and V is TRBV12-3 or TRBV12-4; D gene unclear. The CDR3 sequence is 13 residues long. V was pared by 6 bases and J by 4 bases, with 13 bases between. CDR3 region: CASSLGPTYEQYF. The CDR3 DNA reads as TGTGCCAGCAGCTTGGGCCCGACTTACGAGCAGTACTTC.

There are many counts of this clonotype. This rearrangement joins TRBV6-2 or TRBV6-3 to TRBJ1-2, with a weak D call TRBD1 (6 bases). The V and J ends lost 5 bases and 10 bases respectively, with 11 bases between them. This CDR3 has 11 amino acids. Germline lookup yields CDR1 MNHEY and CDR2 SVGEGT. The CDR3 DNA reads TGTGCCAGCAGTCGTCGGGACACCTACACCTTC. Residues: CASSRRDTYTF.

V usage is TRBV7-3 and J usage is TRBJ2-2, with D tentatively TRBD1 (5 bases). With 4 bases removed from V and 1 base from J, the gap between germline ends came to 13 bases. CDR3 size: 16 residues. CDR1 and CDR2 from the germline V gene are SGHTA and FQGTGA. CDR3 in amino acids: CASSSQGGRNTGELFF. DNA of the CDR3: TGTGCCAGCAGCTCGCAGGGCGGAAGGAACACCGGGGAGCTGTTTTTT.

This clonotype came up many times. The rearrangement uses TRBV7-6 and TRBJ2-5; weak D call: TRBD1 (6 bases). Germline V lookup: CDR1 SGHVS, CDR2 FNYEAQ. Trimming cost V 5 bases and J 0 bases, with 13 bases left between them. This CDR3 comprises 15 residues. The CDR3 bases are TGTGCCAGCAGCACTTGGGGGCTTTACCAAGAGACCCAGTACTTC. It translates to CASSTWGLYQETQYF.

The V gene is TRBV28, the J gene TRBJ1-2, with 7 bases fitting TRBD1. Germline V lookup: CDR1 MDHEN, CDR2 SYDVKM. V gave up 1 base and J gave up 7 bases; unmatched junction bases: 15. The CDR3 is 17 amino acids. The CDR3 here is CASSLYPVQGEKSGYTF. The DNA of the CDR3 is TGTGCCAGCAGTTTATACCCCGTCCAGGGGGAAAAGAGTGGCTACACCTTC.

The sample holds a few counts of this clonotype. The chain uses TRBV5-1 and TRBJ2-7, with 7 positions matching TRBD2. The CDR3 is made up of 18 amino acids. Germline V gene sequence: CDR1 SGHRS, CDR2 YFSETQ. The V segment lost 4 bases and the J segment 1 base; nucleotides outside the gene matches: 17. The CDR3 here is CASSRGGSQGPFSYEQYF. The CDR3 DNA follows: TGCGCCAGCAGCCGGGGAGGGTCGCAGGGCCCCTTTTCCTACGAGCAGTACTTC. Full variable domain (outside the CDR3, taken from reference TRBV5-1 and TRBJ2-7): KAGVTQTPRYLIKTRGQQVTLSCSPISGHRSVSWYQQTPGQGLQFLFEYFSETQRNKGNFPGRFSGRQFSNSRSEMNVSTLELGDSALYLCASSRGGSQGPFSYEQYFGPGTRLTVT.

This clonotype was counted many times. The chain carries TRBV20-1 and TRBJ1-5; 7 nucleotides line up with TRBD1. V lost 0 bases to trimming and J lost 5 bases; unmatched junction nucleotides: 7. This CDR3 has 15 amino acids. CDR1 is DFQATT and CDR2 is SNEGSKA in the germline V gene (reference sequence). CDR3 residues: CSARDWKGADQPQHF. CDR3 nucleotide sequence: TGCAGTGCTAGAGATTGGAAGGGGGCGGATCAGCCCCAGCATTTT.

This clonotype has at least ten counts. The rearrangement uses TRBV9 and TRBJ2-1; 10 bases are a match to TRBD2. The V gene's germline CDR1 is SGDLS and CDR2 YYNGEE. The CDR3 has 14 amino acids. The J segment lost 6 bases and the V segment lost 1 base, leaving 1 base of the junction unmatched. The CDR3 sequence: CASSVSSGSNEQFF. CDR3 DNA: TGTGCCAGCAGCGTATCTAGCGGGAGCAATGAGCAGTTCTTC.

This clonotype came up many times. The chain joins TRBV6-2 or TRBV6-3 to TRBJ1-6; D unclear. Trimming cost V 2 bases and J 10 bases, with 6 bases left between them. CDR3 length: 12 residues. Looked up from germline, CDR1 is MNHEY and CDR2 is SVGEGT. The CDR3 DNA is TGTGCCAGCAGTTACATAGGATCACCCCTCCACTTT. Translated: CASSYIGSPLHF.

CDR3 nucleotides: TGTGCCAGCTCACCAAGGGACATAGCCTACGAGCAGTACGTC. Translating it yields CASSPRDIAYEQYV. The chain links TRBV18 to TRBJ2-7; D may be TRBD1 (6 bases). Germline V gives CDR1 KGHSH, CDR2 LQKENI. V lost 2 bases, J lost 2 bases, and 10 bases lay in between. The CDR3 runs 14 residues.

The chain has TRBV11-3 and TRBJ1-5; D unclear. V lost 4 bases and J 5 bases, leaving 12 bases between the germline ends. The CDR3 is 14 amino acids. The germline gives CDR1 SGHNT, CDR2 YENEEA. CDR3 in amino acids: CASSSDGPDQPQHF. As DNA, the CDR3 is TGTGCCAGCAGCTCCGACGGACCTGATCAGCCCCAGCATTTT.

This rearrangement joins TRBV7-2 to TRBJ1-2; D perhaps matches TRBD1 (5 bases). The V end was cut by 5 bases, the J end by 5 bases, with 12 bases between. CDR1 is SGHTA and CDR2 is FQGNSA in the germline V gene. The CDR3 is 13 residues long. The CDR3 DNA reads TGTGCCAGCAGCCAGGGACCGAAGTATGGCTACACCTTC. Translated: CASSQGPKYGYTF.

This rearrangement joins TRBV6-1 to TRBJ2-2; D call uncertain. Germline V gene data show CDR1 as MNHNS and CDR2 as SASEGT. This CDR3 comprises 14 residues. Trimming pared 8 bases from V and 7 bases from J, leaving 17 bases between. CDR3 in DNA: TGTGCCAGCTCCGGAAGTTTAGTTAGCGGGGAGCTGTTTTTT. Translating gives CASSGSLVSGELFF.

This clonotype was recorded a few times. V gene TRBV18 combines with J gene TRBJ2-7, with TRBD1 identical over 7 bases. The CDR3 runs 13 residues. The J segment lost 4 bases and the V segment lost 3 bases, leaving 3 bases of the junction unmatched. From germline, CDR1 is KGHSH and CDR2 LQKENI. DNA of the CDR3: TGTGCCAGCTCACCGAAGACAGGGTACGAGCAGTACTTC. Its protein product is CASSPKTGYEQYF.

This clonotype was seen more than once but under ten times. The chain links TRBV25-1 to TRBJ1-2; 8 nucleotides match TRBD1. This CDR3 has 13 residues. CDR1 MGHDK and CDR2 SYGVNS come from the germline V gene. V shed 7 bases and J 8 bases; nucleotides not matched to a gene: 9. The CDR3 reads CASKRQGSGGYTF. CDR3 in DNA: TGTGCCAGCAAAAGACAGGGGTCGGGAGGCTACACCTTC.

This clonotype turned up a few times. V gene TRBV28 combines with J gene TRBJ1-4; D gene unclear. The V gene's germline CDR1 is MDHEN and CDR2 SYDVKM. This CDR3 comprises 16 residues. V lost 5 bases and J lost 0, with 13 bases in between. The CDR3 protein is CASSPSVSATNEKLFF. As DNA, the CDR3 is TGTGCCAGCAGTCCTTCAGTTTCTGCAACTAATGAAAAACTGTTTTTT.

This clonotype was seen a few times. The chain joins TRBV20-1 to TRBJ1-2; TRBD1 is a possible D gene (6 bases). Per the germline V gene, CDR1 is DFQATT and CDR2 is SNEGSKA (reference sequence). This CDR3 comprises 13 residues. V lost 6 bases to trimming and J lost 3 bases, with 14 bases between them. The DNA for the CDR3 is TGCAGTGCGCAGGCCGGGGGCGACTATGGCTACACCTTC. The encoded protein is CSAQAGGDYGYTF.

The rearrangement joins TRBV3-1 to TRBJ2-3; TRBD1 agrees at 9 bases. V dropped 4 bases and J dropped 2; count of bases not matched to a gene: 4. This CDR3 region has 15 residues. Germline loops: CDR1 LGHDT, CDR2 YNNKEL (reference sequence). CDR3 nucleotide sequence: TGTGCCAGCAGCCGCCGGGACAGGGACACAGATACGCAGTATTTT. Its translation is CASSRRDRDTDTQYF.

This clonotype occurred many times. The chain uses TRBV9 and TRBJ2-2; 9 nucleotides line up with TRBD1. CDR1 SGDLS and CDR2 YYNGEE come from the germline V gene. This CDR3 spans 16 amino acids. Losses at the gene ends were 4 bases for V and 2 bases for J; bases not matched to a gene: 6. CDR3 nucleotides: TGTGCCAGCAGCAAGACAGGGGGTACCAACACCGGGGAGCTGTTTTTT. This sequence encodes CASSKTGGTNTGELFF.

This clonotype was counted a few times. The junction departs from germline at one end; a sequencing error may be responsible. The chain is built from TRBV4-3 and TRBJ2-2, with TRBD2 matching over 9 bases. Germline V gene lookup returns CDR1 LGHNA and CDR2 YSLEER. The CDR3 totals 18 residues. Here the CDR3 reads CASSERVVAGAGGGGLFF. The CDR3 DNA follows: TGCGCCAGCAGCGAAAGGGTGGTAGCGGGGGCTGGCGGCGGGGGGCTGTTTTTT.

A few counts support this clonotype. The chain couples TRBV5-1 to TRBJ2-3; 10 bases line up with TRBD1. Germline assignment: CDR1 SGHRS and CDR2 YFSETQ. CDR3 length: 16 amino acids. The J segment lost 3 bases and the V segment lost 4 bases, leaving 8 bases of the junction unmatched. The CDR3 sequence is CASSRQGAVYTDTQYF. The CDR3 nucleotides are TGCGCCAGCAGCCGACAGGGGGCGGTTTATACAGATACGCAGTATTTT.

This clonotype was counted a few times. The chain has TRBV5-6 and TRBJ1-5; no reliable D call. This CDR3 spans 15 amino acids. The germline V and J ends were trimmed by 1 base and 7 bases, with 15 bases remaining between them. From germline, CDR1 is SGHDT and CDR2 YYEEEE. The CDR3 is CASSLLGHDDQPQHF. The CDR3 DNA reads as TGTGCCAGCAGCTTGTTAGGCCATGACGACCAGCCCCAGCATTTT.

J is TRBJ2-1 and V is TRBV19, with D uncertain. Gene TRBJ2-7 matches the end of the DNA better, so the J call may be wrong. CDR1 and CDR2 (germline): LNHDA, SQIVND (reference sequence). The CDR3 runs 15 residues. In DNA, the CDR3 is TGTGCCAGTAGTATTTCAGGTATAGCCTTCAATGAGCAGTACTTC. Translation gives CASSISGIAFNEQYF.

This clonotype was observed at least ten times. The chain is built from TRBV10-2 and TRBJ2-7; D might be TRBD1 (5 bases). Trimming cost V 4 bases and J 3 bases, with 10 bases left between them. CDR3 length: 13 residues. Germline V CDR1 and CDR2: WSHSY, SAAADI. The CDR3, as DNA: TGCGCCAGCAGTGTCCGGACATTCTACGAGCAGTACTTC. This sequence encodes CASSVRTFYEQYF.

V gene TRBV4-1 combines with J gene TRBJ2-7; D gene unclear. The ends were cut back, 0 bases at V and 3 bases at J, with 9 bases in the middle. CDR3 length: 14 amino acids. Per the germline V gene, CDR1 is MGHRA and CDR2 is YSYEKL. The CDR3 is CASSQDSAYYEQYF. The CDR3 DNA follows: TGCGCCAGCAGCCAAGACTCCGCCTACTACGAGCAGTACTTC.

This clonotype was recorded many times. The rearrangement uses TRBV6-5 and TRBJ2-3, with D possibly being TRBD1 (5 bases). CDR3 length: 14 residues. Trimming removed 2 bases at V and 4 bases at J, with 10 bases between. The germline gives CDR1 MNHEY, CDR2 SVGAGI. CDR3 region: CASSYGPRADTQYF. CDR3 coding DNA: TGTGCCAGCAGTTACGGTCCCAGGGCAGATACGCAGTATTTT.

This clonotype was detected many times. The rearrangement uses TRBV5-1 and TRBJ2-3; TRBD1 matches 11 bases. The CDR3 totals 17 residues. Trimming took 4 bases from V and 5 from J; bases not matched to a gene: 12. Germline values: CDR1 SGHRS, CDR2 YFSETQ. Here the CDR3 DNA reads TGCGCCAGCAGCGGATCCGGGACAGGGGGATTTGTAGATACGCAGTATTTT. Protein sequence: CASSGSGTGGFVDTQYF.

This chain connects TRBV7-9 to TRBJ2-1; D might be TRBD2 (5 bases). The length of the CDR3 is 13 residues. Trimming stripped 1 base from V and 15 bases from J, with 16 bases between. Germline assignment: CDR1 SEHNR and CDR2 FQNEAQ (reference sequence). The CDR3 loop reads CASSLGIGSDWFF. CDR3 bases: TGTGCCAGCAGCTTAGGAATAGGGAGCGATTGGTTCTTC. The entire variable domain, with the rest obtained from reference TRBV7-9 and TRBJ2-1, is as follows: DTGVSQNPRHKITKRGQNVTFRCDPISEHNRLYWYRQTLGQGPEFLTYFQNEAQLEKSRLLSDRFSAERPKGSFSTLEIQRTEQGDSAMYLCASSLGIGSDWFFGPGTRLTVL.

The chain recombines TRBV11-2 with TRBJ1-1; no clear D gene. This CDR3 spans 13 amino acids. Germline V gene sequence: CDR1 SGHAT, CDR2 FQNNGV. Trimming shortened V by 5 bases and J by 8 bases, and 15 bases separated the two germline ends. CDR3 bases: TGTGCCAGCAGCAGTCCCCTCGGACCCGAAGCTTTCTTT. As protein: CASSSPLGPEAFF. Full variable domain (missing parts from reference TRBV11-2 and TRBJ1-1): EAGVAQSPRYKIIEKRQSVAFWCNPISGHATLYWYQQILGQGPKLLIQFQNNGVVDDSQLPKDRFSAERLKGVDSTLKIQPAKLEDSAVYLCASSSPLGPEAFFGQGTRLTVV.

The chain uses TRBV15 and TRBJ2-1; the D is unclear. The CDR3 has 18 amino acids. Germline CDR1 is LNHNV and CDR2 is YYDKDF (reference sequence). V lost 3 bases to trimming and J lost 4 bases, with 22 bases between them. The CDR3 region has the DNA TGTGCCACCAGCAGGCCACTGGTAAGGTACTCCTCATACAATGAGCAGTTCTTC. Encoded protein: CATSRPLVRYSSYNEQFF.

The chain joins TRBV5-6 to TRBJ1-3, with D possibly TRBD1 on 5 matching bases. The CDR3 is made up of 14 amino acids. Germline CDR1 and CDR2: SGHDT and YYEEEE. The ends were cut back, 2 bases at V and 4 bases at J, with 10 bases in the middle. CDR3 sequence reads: CASSFREPGNTIYF. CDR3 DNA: TGTGCCAGCAGCTTCAGGGAACCCGGAAACACCATATATTTT.

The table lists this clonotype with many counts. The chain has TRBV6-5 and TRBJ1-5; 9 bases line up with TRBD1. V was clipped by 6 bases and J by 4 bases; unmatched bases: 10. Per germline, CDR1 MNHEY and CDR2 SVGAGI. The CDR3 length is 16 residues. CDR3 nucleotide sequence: TGTGCCAGCAGATACCGGGACAGGGAAAGGAATCAGCCCCAGCATTTT. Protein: CASRYRDRERNQPQHF.